This TCR beta chain was captured in a study of neurological immune-mediated disorders. Regarding the study as a whole: There were no CDR3 amino acid sequences shared by expanded clones across subjects, a result suggesting private repertoires in all groups. For the multiple sclerosis repertoire cluster, an association with any clinical or MRI feature was absent. Healthy controls had more TCR clonal expansion than multiple sclerosis, which showed the least, whereas HTLV-1-associated myelopathy showed the most.

This clonotype was recorded many times. Antigen: not known. Relative to the germline gene, one junction end is altered; a read error may explain this. This CDR3 is 13 amino acids long. Per germline, CDR1 SGDLS and CDR2 YYNGEE. The cDNA came from 5'RACE, which used 10-nucleotide random UMIs. TCRdb re-derived calls from the 5' RACE reads in MiXCR, one entry per CDR3 protein. The top ten hold 1.5% to 2% of the sample, which has about 55,000 distinct CDR3 sequences, approximately 3.9% seen once. The rearrangement uses TRBV9 and TRBJ1-6, with D possibly TRBD1 on 5 matching bases. The TCR sequence derives from a man aged 30-40 years with multiple sclerosis. The material sequenced was PBMCs. In nucleotides, the CDR3 is TGTGCCAGCAGCGTAGATGGGGCTTCACCCCTCAACTTT. Its protein is CASSVDGASPLNF.